This T cell receptor beta chain was sequenced during a study of PD-L1 blockade in urothelial cancer. General study points: Blood TCR clonality below the median before treatment was a predictor of better survival.

With regard to this clone: Its antigen is unidentified.

Sequenced by immunoSEQ multiplex PCR; TCRdb stores in-frame clones only, minus some. The sample carries about 95,000 clones, around 90% recorded once. Time point given: pretreatment peripheral blood. Per germline, CDR1 KGHSH and CDR2 LQKENI. Trimming removed 3 bases from V and 3 bases from J, with 17 bases in between. This CDR3 is 17 amino acids long. This receptor was identified in a man in his fifties or sixties with urothelial cancer. V is TRBV18 and J is TRBJ2-2, with D tentatively TRBD2 (6 bases). Sequencing was performed on PBMCs, taken around atezolizumab (anti-PD-L1) treatment. The CDR3 sequence: CASSPGRGSSDTGELFF. The CDR3 DNA is TGTGCCAGCTCACCCGGGCGAGGGTCTAGCGACACCGGGGAGCTGTTTTTT.